These T cell receptor beta chains were read from a single sample in a study of T cells in Graves' hyperthyroidism and ophthalmopathy. TCRdb independently ran MiXCR on the multiplex PCR reads; one entry per CDR3 protein. The sample has some 380,000 distinct CDR3 sequences, roughly 12% seen once. Sequenced sample: blood. The source of these receptors is a man in his thirties or forties with Graves' hyperthyroidism that later progressed to Graves' ophthalmopathy. CDR3s include the opening cysteine and the closing phenylalanine or tryptophan. The order of the fields is D gene, J gene, clone size, V gene, CDR3 DNA, CDR3 protein. A D gene is named only where the DNA matches it firmly. Clone size is given for some rows only: seen once, a few or many times, or a class if the clone is expanded.

>TRBD2|TRBJ2-7|-|TRBV28
TGTGCCAGCAGTCCCTCCGGGACTACCCTATCCTACGAGCAGTACTTC
CASSPSGTTLSYEQYF
>-|TRBJ1-5|-|TRBV2
TGTGCCAGCAGCCAATTCTGGGGGGATAGCAATCAGCCCCAGCATTTT
CASSQFWGDSNQPQHF
>TRBD1|TRBJ1-4|few|TRBV7-9
TGTGCCAGCAGCCCCGGACAGGGGCTTAATGAAAAACTGTTTTTT
CASSPGQGLNEKLFF
>-|TRBJ2-7|few|TRBV12-3/TRBV12-4
TGTGCCAGCAGTTTCGGGACCGATGCAGAGCAGTACTTC
CASSFGTDAEQYF
>-|TRBJ1-1|-|TRBV5-1
TGCGCCAGCCAGACCGTGGGCTATAACACTGAAGCTTTCTTT
CASQTVGYNTEAFF
>TRBD1|TRBJ2-1|many|TRBV3-1
TGTGCCAGCAGCCAAGAGCCCGGGACAGGTGATGAGCAGTTCTTC
CASSQEPGTGDEQFF
>-|TRBJ1-5|many|TRBV28
TGTGCCAGCAGTCTCCGGCGGTTCAATCAGCCCCAGCATTTT
CASSLRRFNQPQHF
>-|TRBJ1-4|-|TRBV5-1
TGCGCCAGCAGCCTAACGCGGGCCCCGAATGAAAAACTGTTTTTT
CASSLTRAPNEKLFF
>-|TRBJ1-5|many|TRBV27
TGTGCCAGCAGTCAAGGGGGGCGCCGGCCCCAGCATTTT
CASSQGGRRPQHF
>-|TRBJ2-1|many|TRBV3-1
TGTGCCAGCAGCCAAGTGACAAGCTCCTACAATGAGCAGTTCTTC
CASSQVTSSYNEQFF
>TRBD1|TRBJ2-1|many|TRBV2
TGTGCCACCGGGACAGATCTAGGGGGGCAGTTCTTC
CATGTDLGGQFF
>-|TRBJ1-2|many|TRBV12-3/TRBV12-4
TGTGCCAGCACTTTAGAACAGGGATTCTATGGCTACACCTTC
CASTLEQGFYGYTF
>TRBD1|TRBJ1-6|-|TRBV20-1
TGCAGTGCTAGAGTTGAGGGGGCCCTAGGGTCACCCCTCCACTTT
CSARVEGALGSPLHF
>-|TRBJ1-3|few|TRBV5-1
TGCGCCAGCAGCTCGGAAGTACACTCTGGAAACACCATATATTTT
CASSSEVHSGNTIYF
>-|TRBJ1-2|many|TRBV11-2
TGTGCCAGCAGCCCAAACAGTTATGGCTACACCTTC
CASSPNSYGYTF